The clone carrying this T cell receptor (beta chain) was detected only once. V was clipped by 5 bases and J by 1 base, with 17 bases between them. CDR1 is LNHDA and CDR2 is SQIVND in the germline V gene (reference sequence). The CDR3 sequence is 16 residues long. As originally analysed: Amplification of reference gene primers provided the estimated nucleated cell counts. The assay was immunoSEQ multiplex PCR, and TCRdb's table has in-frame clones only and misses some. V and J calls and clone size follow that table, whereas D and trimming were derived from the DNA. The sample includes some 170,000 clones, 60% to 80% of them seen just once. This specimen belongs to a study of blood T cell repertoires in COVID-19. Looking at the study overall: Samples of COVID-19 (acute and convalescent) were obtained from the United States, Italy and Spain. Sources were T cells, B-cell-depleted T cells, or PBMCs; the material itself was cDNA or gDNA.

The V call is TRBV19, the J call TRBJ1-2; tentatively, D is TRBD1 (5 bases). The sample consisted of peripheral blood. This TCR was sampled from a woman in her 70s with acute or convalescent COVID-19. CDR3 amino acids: CASSLDFGANNYGYTF. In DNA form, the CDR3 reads TGTGCCAGTAGTCTCGATTTTGGGGCTAATAACTATGGCTACACCTTC. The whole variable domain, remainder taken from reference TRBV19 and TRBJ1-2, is DGGITQSPKYLFRKEGQNVTLSCEQNLNHDAMYWYRQDPGQGLRLIYYSQIVNDFQKGDIAEGYSVSREKKESFPLTVTSAQKNPTAFYLCASSLDFGANNYGYTFGSGTRLTVV.